This T cell receptor (beta chain) was captured by sequencing in a study of radiation and T cells in renal cell carcinoma. About this clone: The antigen is not known.

Germline V gene data show CDR1 as WNHNN and CDR2 as SYGVQD (reference sequence). The CDR3 runs to 13 residues. Trimming took 8 bases from V and 3 from J; bases not matched to a gene: 4. The time point: blood 4 weeks post-SBRT, at nephrectomy. Stated treatment: 15 Gy SBRT to primary tumor, nephrectomy 4 weeks later. Radiation-treated patients gave blood at baseline, week 2 and week 4. Using immunoSEQ multiplex PCR, the repertoire was profiled, and TCRdb retains in-frame clones only, with some absent. Of roughly 92,000 clones listed, approximately 80% are singletons. Study-wide points: No pretreatment tumor biopsies were available for baseline clonotypes.

This receptor was taken from a man between 60 and 70 years old with renal cell carcinoma. Sequencing was performed on blood, taken from a patient whose treatment included radiotherapy and nephrectomy. The chain recombines TRBV10-1 with TRBJ1-1, with 9 bases matching TRBD1. The CDR3 DNA reads as TGCGCCAGCTCCCGGGACAGGGACACTGAAGCTTTCTTT. Protein: CASSRDRDTEAFF.